This T cell receptor beta chain was captured in a study of T cells in Graves' hyperthyroidism and ophthalmopathy. There are 18 residues in the CDR3. CDR1 and CDR2 from the germline V gene are SGHTS and YDEGEE. The trim removed 0 bases at V and 2 bases at J, leaving 6 bases unmatched. Researchers amplified the TCR beta CDR3 regions from RNA transcripts. The TCR CDR3 was amplified in a first-round RT-PCR using the HTBI primer set. Via MiXCR, TCRdb re-called the multiplex PCR reads, giving one row per CDR3 protein. The table includes 95,000 to 110,000 distinct CDR3 sequences, less than 55% detected once.

V and J are TRBV5-8 and TRBJ2-5; TRBD2 matches 14 bases. The sample taken for sequencing was blood. The TCR comes from a man aged 40-55 years with Graves' hyperthyroidism. CDR3 sequence reads: CASSLGRLAGGRQETQYF. Here the CDR3 DNA reads TGTGCCAGCAGCTTGGGAAGACTAGCGGGGGGGAGACAAGAGACCCAGTACTTC.